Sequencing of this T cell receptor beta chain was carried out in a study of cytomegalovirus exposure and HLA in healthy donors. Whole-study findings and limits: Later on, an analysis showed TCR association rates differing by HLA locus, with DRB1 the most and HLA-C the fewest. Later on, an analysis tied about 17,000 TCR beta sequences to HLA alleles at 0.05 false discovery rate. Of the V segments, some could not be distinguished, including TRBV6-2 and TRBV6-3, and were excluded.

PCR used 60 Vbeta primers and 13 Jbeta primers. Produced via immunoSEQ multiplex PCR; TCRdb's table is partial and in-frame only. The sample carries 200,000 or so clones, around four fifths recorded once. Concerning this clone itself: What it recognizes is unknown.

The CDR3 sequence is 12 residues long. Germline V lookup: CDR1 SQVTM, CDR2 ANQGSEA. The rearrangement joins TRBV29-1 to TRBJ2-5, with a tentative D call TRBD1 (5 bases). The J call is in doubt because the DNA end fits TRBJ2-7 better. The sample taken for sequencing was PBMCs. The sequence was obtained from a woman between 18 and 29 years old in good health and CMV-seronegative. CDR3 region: CSVGQISYEQYF. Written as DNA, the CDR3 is TGCAGCGTTGGACAGATCTCCTACGAGCAGTACTTC.